The T cell receptor beta chain under discussion was sequenced for a study of technical replicates of blood from several donors. TCRdb keeps only in-frame clones here, not all; method: immunoSEQ multiplex PCR. The sample yields around 72,000 clones, approximately 91% seen once. Trimming took 5 bases from V and 6 from J; bases not matched to a gene: 5. The V gene's germline CDR1 is MRHNA and CDR2 SNTAGT. CDR3 size: 15 residues. The source of this sequence is a human donor in good health. Some clones in this sample may be carry-over from other donors' samples. The sequenced sample was PBMCs. The chain combines TRBV6-4 with TRBJ2-1; TRBD2 matches at 12 bases. The CDR3 nucleotides are TGTGCCAGCAGTACACTAGCGGGGGGCATCAATGAGCAGTTCTTC. The encoded protein is CASSTLAGGINEQFF.